The source of this T cell receptor beta chain is a study of response to subunit inactivated influenza vaccine. V lost 6 bases, J lost 4 bases, and 7 bases stayed unmatched. CDR1 and CDR2 (germline): LGHDT, YNNKEL (reference sequence). This CDR3 is built from 16 residues. In this sample, this clonotype turned up a few times. Its antigen is unknown. From the RT-PCR reads, TCRdb called clonotypes with MiXCR, one entry per CDR3 protein. The sample comprises about 650,000 distinct CDR3 sequences, about 14% of which are singletons, and roughly 7.2% rests with the top ten. General study results and limits: Every seasonal influenza vaccination brings in few new T cells, the authors suggested.

The rearrangement uses TRBV3-1 and TRBJ2-5; 14 nucleotides agree with TRBD2. The sequenced sample was PBMCs from blood, obtained approximately 15 days before vaccination. The sequence derives from a man aged 50 to 59 who received an inactivated influenza vaccine. CDR3 DNA sequence: TGTGCCAGCAGACCTCTGACTAGCGGGAGGGGAGAGACCCAGTACTTC. Amino acids: CASRPLTSGRGETQYF.